This note documents a single T cell receptor beta chain sequence. V was clipped by 3 bases and J by 8 bases, with 12 bases between them. The CDR3 has 14 residues. CDR1 is KGHDR, CDR2 SFDVKD, per germline. The data originate from a study of blood T cell repertoires in COVID-19. Study details: Researchers got acute and convalescent COVID-19 samples from the United States, Italy and Spain. T cells, B-cell-depleted T cells, or PBMCs provided the cDNA or gDNA that served as material.

Assay: immunoSEQ multiplex PCR; the TCRdb copy retains only in-frame clones and omits some. The table includes about 110,000 clones, over 65% detected once. The receptor comes from a woman aged 55-69 years with acute or convalescent COVID-19. Input material: peripheral blood. This sequence joins TRBV24-1 and TRBJ1-4; tentatively, D is TRBD1 (5 bases). In nucleotides, the CDR3 is TGTGCCACCAGTGATACCAGGGCGGGGGAAAAACTGTTTTTT. Amino acid sequence: CATSDTRAGEKLFF.